The 21 T cell receptor beta chains presented below share a single source sample, sequenced in a study of response to subunit inactivated influenza vaccine. TCRdb called the RT-PCR reads again in MiXCR, with one record for every CDR3 protein. The top ten hold 9.5% to 13% of the sample, which has roughly 650,000 distinct CDR3 sequences, more than 15% seen once. Sequences were derived from PBMCs from blood, sampled about 11 days after vaccination. These TCRs come from a man aged 45-65 years who received an inactivated influenza vaccine.

The rearrangement joins TRBV5-1 to TRBJ2-1, with 7 nucleotides matching TRBD2. V gave up 6 bases and J gave up 8 bases; unmatched junction bases: 5. The CDR3 spans 12 residues. Germline loops: CDR1 SGHRS, CDR2 YFSETQ. CDR3 nucleotides: TGCGCCAGCACCTATCGGGGGGATGAGCAGTTCTTC. This encodes CASTYRGDEQFF.

The V call is TRBV2, the J call TRBJ2-7; D is perhaps TRBD1 or TRBD2 (5 bases each). In germline, CDR1 is SNHLY, CDR2 FYNNEI. The V end lost 9 bases, the J end lost 1 base, and 16 bases lay between the germline ends. This CDR3 region has 14 residues. DNA of the CDR3: TGTGCCAGTAACCGGGACGCAAGATCCTACGAGCAGTACTTC. Its protein product is CASNRDARSYEQYF.

This rearrangement joins TRBV9 to TRBJ2-5, with D possibly being TRBD2 (5 bases). Trimming shortened V by 0 bases and J by 2 bases, and 11 bases separated the two germline ends. Germline CDR1 SGDLS, CDR2 YYNGEE. The CDR3 covers 15 residues. The CDR3, as DNA: TGTGCCAGCAGCGTAGCGCACGGGGTACAAGAGACCCAGTACTTC. Protein sequence: CASSVAHGVQETQYF. The full variable domain, in which reference TRBV9 and TRBJ2-5 provide the parts outside the CDR3, is DSGVTQTPKHLITATGQRVTLRCSPRSGDLSVYWYQQSLDQGLQFLIQYYNGEERAKGNILERFSAQQFPDLHSELNLSSLELGDSALYFCASSVAHGVQETQYFGPGTRLLVL.

This chain joins TRBV6-1 and TRBJ2-7; TRBD1 might be the D (6 bases). V shed 5 bases and J shed 4 bases, with 18 bases lying between them. CDR3 length: 15 residues. CDR1 MNHNS and CDR2 SASEGT come from the germline V gene. As DNA, the CDR3 is TGTGCCAGCAGTCCAGCAGGGGCTTCGGGTTACGAGCAGTACTTC. This encodes CASSPAGASGYEQYF.

In this sample, this clonotype turned up a few times. This chain connects TRBV3-1 to TRBJ2-7; 14 bases are a match to TRBD2. The CDR3 has 16 amino acids. CDR1 is LGHDT, CDR2 YNNKEL, per germline (reference sequence). Trimming at V came to 3 bases and at J to 3 bases, leaving 4 bases not matched to a gene. The CDR3, as DNA: TGTGCCAGCAGCCATATGGGACTAGCGGGAGACTACGAGCAGTACTTC. Its translation: CASSHMGLAGDYEQYF.

This clonotype was counted between two and nine times. The gene calls are TRBV20-1 and TRBJ2-7; D call uncertain. This CDR3 is 13 amino acids long. Looked up from germline, CDR1 is DFQATT and CDR2 is SNEGSKA (reference sequence). The ends were cut back, 6 bases at V and 7 bases at J, with 19 bases in the middle. CDR3 coding DNA: TGCAGTGCAATGGATCTTCTACCATCGGAGCAGTACTTC. It is translated as CSAMDLLPSEQYF.

This clonotype was found a few times. This chain joins TRBV24-1 and TRBJ2-7, with 7 bases fitting TRBD1. The CDR3 has 14 residues. In germline, CDR1 is KGHDR, CDR2 SFDVKD. V trimming: 8 bases; J trimming: 3 bases; junction bases outside the gene matches: 9. The CDR3 loop is CATKGQDTRYEQYF. The CDR3 nucleotides read TGTGCCACCAAAGGACAGGACACCCGCTACGAGCAGTACTTC.

V gene TRBV7-9 combines with J gene TRBJ2-5; no reliable D call. V shed 5 bases and J shed 7 bases, with 11 bases lying between them. The CDR3 spans 12 residues. Germline CDR1 is SEHNR and CDR2 is FQNEAQ (reference sequence). The CDR3 DNA reads as TGTGCCAGCAGCGGAACCGGGCCGACCCAGTACTTC. This encodes CASSGTGPTQYF.

This chain uses TRBV15 with TRBJ2-7; D is undetermined. The germline CDR1 and CDR2 sequences are LNHNV and YYDKDF (reference sequence). Trimming stripped 3 bases from V and 0 bases from J, with 15 bases between. This CDR3 has 16 residues. In DNA, the CDR3 is TGTGCCACCAGCAGCCTGAAAGGACGGAGCTCCTACGAGCAGTACTTC. This encodes CATSSLKGRSSYEQYF. The entire variable domain, with the rest obtained from reference TRBV15 and TRBJ2-7, is as follows: DAMVIQNPRYQVTQFGKPVTLSCSQTLNHNVMYWYQQKSSQAPKLLFHYYDKDFNNEADTPDNFQSRRPNTSFCFLDIRSPGLGDTAMYLCATSSLKGRSSYEQYFGPGTRLTVT.

This clonotype was counted only a few times. The chain employs TRBV20-1 and TRBJ2-5; 9 bases match TRBD1. Germline lookup yields CDR1 DFQATT and CDR2 SNEGSKA (reference sequence). The CDR3 length is 13 residues. The trim removed 6 bases at V and 5 bases at J, leaving 7 bases unmatched. CDR3 region: CSAKMDRGETQYF. CDR3 in DNA: TGCAGTGCGAAGATGGACAGGGGTGAGACCCAGTACTTC.

The rearrangement joins TRBV7-9 to TRBJ2-7; 7 bases line up with TRBD1. V lost 5 bases to trimming and J lost 2 bases; unmatched junction nucleotides: 6. The CDR3 sequence is 14 residues long. In germline, CDR1 is SEHNR, CDR2 FQNEAQ (reference sequence). The CDR3 here is CASSHGTAAYEQYF. For the CDR3, the DNA is TGTGCCAGCAGCCACGGGACAGCTGCCTACGAGCAGTACTTC.

This clonotype was counted a few times. The V and J genes are TRBV12-3 or TRBV12-4 and TRBJ2-6; 8 nucleotides agree with TRBD1. This CDR3 comprises 17 residues. Unmatched junction bases numbered 9, after V lost 7 bases and J lost 1 base. The CDR3 DNA follows: TGTGCCAGCACTACCGGACAGGGTTTATCTGGGGCCAACGTCCTGACTTTC. It yields the protein CASTTGQGLSGANVLTF.

This clonotype has ten or more counts. This chain joins TRBV10-2 and TRBJ2-2, with D uncertain. CDR1 is WSHSY, CDR2 SAAADI, per germline. Trimming stripped 5 bases from V and 2 bases from J, with 6 bases between. The CDR3 has 13 residues. The CDR3 loop is CASSRGNTGELFF. Here the CDR3 DNA reads TGCGCCAGCAGTCGAGGAAACACCGGGGAGCTGTTTTTT.

This clonotype occurred a few times. CDR3 nucleotides: TGTGCCAGCAGTGGGGGGTCCTCGGGGTACCACAATGAGCAGTTCTTC. It is translated as CASSGGSSGYHNEQFF. The rearrangement joins TRBV25-1 to TRBJ2-1, with D possibly being TRBD1 or TRBD2 (5 bases each). The V and J ends lost 4 bases and 5 bases respectively, with 18 bases between them. The CDR3 is 16 residues long. Germline V gives CDR1 MGHDK, CDR2 SYGVNS.

This clonotype was counted only a few times. The genes are TRBV5-1 and TRBJ2-5, with 15 bases lining up with TRBD2. There are 17 residues in the CDR3. Germline V gene lookup returns CDR1 SGHRS and CDR2 YFSETQ. V was clipped by 4 bases and J by 5 bases; unmatched bases: 9. The CDR3 loop is CASSMTYGTSGGETQYF. CDR3 in DNA: TGCGCCAGCAGCATGACGTACGGGACTAGCGGGGGGGAGACCCAGTACTTC.

The CDR3 bases are TGTGCCAGCAGCCAATCGTCGTCAGCCCCCTACGAGCAGTACTTC. It encodes CASSQSSSAPYEQYF. The J gene is TRBJ2-7, the V gene TRBV16, with D unresolved. CDR1 and CDR2 (germline): KGHSY, FQNENV. The CDR3 loop spans 15 amino acids. V shed 0 bases and J shed 2 bases, with 11 bases lying between them. Full variable domain (outside the CDR3, taken from reference TRBV16 and TRBJ2-7): GEEVAQTPKHLVRGEGQKAKLYCAPIKGHSYVFWYQQVLKNEFKFLISFQNENVFDETGMPKERFSAKCLPNSPCSLEIQATKLEDSAVYFCASSQSSSAPYEQYFGPGTRLTVT.

Concerning this clonotype: A read error may be the cause here, since a much bigger clone is one base away. The chain links TRBV7-9 to TRBJ2-7; 7 bases are shared with TRBD2. Germline assignment: CDR1 SEHNR and CDR2 FQNEAQ (reference sequence). V was pared by 8 bases and J by 6 bases, with 10 bases of the junction left unmatched. The CDR3 sequence is 13 residues long. The CDR3 DNA follows: TGTGCCAGCGGTTTTGGTGGCGGGAGCGAGCAGTACTTC. Protein: CASGFGGGSEQYF.

The gene calls are TRBV6-1 and TRBJ2-1; 8 bases match TRBD1. Germline-derived CDR1 and CDR2 are MNHNS and SASEGT. The CDR3 totals 17 residues. With 0 bases clipped from V and 6 bases from J, the junction kept 10 bases outside the gene matches. Here the CDR3 DNA reads TGTGCCAGCAGTGAAGCCCATGGGCAGGGGGCTAGCAATGAGCAGTTCTTC. This encodes CASSEAHGQGASNEQFF.

In its sample, this clonotype was seen a few times. This sequence joins TRBV2 and TRBJ1-1, with TRBD1 matching over 7 bases. The junction had 3 bases not matched to a gene; V was cut back by 6 bases and J by 5 bases. The CDR3 is made up of 12 amino acids. Germline assignment: CDR1 SNHLY and CDR2 FYNNEI. The CDR3 DNA reads as TGTGCCAGCAGCCAGGGGGTAACTGAAGCTTTCTTT. Translated, it gives CASSQGVTEAFF.

The chain uses TRBV12-3 or TRBV12-4 and TRBJ2-1; D assignment may be TRBD1 or TRBD2 (7 bases each). V lost 2 bases, J lost 9 bases, and 14 bases lay in between. The length of the CDR3 is 14 residues. The CDR3 region has the DNA TGTGCCAGCAGTTTATCAGGGGGGAGGGGTGAGCAGTTCTTC. Its translation is CASSLSGGRGEQFF.

The rearrangement joins TRBV12-3 or TRBV12-4 to TRBJ2-2; 15 nucleotides align to TRBD2. This CDR3 has 15 amino acids. Unmatched junction bases numbered 2, after V lost 6 bases and J lost 6 bases. The CDR3, as DNA: TGTGCCAGCAGCCGGACTAGCGGGAGGGCCGGGGAGCTGTTTTTT. It encodes CASSRTSGRAGELFF.